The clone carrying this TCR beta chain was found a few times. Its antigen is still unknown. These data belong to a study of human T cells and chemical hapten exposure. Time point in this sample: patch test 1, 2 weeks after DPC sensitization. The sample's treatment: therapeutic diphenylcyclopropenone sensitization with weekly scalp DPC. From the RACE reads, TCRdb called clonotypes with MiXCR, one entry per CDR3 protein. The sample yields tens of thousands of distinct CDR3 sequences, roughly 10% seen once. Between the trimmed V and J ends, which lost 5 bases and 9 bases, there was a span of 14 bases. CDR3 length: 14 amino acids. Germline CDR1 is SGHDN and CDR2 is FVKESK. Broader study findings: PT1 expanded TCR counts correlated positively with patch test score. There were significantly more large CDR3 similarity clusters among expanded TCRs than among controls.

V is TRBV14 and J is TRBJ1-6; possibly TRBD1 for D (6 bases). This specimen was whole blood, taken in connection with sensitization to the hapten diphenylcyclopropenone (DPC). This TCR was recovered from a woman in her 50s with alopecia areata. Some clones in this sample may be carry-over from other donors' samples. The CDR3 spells CASSTGIIGSPLHF. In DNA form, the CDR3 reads TGTGCCAGCAGCACAGGGATAATCGGTTCACCCCTCCACTTT.